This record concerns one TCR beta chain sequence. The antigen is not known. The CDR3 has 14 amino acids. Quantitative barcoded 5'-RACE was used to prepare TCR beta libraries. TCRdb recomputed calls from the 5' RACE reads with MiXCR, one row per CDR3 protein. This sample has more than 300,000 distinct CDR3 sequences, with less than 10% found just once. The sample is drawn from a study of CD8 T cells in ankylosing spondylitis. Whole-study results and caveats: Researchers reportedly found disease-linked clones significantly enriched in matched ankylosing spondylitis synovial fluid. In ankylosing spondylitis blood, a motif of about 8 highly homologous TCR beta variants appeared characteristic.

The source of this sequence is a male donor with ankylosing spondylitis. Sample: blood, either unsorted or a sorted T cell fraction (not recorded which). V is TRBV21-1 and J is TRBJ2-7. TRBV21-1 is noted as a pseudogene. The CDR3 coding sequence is TGTGCCAGCAGCAAGGCAGGACGATCCGGCGAGCAGTACTTC. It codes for CASSKAGRSGEQYF.